The entry below gives a single TCR beta chain sequence along with its context. This clonotype was observed a few times. No cognate antigen has been identified for it. Base qualities were left out, and no much larger clone turns up one base away. Taken with the paper, the label for treatment or condition translates to: approximately 9-day PBMC culture with coronavirus spike peptide pools or control peptides (ViraFEST assay). To expand antigen-specific T cells with peptide pools and then pick out the expanded clonotypes through TCR sequencing, the study relied on the ViraFEST assay. The convalescent patients' positive SARS-CoV-2 PCR tests fell between March and December 2020, which was before the Alpha, Beta and Delta variants emerged in the United States. Roughly 2.1 million PBMCs per well were cultured in IMDM with about 5% human AB serum and approximately 10 IU/ml IL-2, plus 10 ug/ml peptide pools. On days 3 and 7, half of the culture medium was replaced with fresh IL-2-containing medium. CD4+ T cells were isolated after roughly 10 days of culture through negative selection using the EasySep CD4+ T cell isolation kit. Ficoll-Paque Plus gradient centrifugation was used to isolate PBMCs from whole blood, and the isolated PBMCs were then either used fresh or cryopreserved at -140C. Culture conditions were generally each tested in triplicate wells.

This sample stems from a study of vaccination and CD4 T cells after COVID-19 (dated by TCRdb to the early 2020s). Regarding the research as a whole: Every convalescent patient had a positive nasal swab PCR test for SARS-CoV-2, with mild disease in roughly 10 patients and severe disease in one. In the convalescent cohort there were six males and four females, among whom were two Hispanic individuals, seven Caucasians, two Asians and one multiracial person. Each participant got two doses of either the Pfizer-BioNTech BNT162b2 vaccine (n=8) or the Moderna mRNA-1273 vaccine (n=2). Post-COVID blood samples were collected from convalescent patients a median of around 100 days after diagnosis, with a range of roughly 30 to 161 days. Post-vaccine blood samples were taken a median of roughly 75 days after the second vaccine dose, with a range of roughly 14 to 250 days. For stimulating the cultures, overlapping spike peptide pools were used, derived from SARS-CoV-2 as well as from the common cold coronaviruses HCoV-NL63, HCoV-OC43 and HCoV-229E. Control cultures used a CEFX viral epitope pool as positive control, an HIV-1 Nef peptide pool as negative control, or no peptide. The spike-specific CD4+ TCR repertoire was compared before and after mRNA vaccination in approximately 9 COVID-19 convalescent patients and a handful of infection-naive healthy vaccine recipients. Findings and caveats that apply to the study as a whole: Of the vaccine-specific clones found in convalescent patients, nearly all (304 of 307) were mono-reactive for SARS-CoV-2 spike instead of being cross-reactive with common cold coronaviruses. Relatively few convalescent patients were included in the study, and early timepoints after natural infection were not analyzed. In convalescent patients, a median 86.3% of post-vaccine SARS-CoV-2-reactive clones were detected only after vaccination, and vaccine-specific priming was suggested by this finding. The median number of SARS-CoV-2-reactive clonotypes rose from 20 to 25 after infection to 38 after vaccination, but the change was not significant.

The library was produced with PCR. At the Johns Hopkins FTIC core, DNA from the cultured CD4+ T cells underwent TCR sequencing with the Oncomine TCR Beta short-read assay. Genomic DNA was extracted from the cultured CD4+ T cells with the QIAamp micro DNA kit. Oncomine TCR Beta libraries from cultured CD4+ T cells were pooled with unique dual indexes and sequenced on an Illumina iSeq 100. Turning to the authors' computational methods: Non-productive sequences were removed, and CDR3s not starting with C, not ending with F or W, or shorter than 7 amino acids were discarded. Antigen-specific clonotypes were identified with the MANAFEST web application by comparing peptide-stimulated wells with reference and other culture wells. Positive clones required FDR below 0.05, an odds ratio above 5, and productive frequency above 0.1% in at least two of three replicate wells. Clonotypes that were significantly expanded in both SARS-CoV-2 spike wells and at least one common cold coronavirus spike condition were defined as cross-reactive. Using R version 3.6.1, CDR3 homology was evaluated through Levenshtein distances (stringdist) along with unrooted phylogenetic trees (ape). The public reads were reanalyzed by TCRdb: fastp trimming at Q25, MiXCR alignment, in-frame beta chains only. Each entry is one CDR3 protein sequence, shown with its most common DNA and genes. For this entry, the V and J calls and clone size follow TCRdb and not the study's own pipeline. Within this sample are about 15,000 distinct CDR3 sequences, with around 53% of them counted one time only. Around 14% of the sample comes from the top ten.

From the germline V gene, CDR1 is SGHTS and CDR2 is YDEGEE. V drops 4 bases and J drops 8 bases, leaving 24 bases in between. There are 16 amino acids in the CDR3, from cysteine to phenylalanine inclusive. The kept DNA is CDR3 alone, 48 bases in frame from the first base. The source is a human donor who had recovered from COVID-19. Recombination linked TRBV5-8 to TRBJ1-2; TRBD1 might be the D gene, on 6 matching bases. Material: CD4+ T cells from blood, cultured in vitro. The sequence in DNA is TGTGCCAGCAGCGTCCCTACGACAGGACACTCAAGGGGCTACACCTTC. It translates to CASSVPTTGHSRGYTF.